This TCR beta chain was sequenced in a study of PD-1 blockade in classical Hodgkin lymphoma. The table came from immunoSEQ multiplex PCR; TCRdb's copy has only in-frame clones and leaves some out. The data contain 25,000 to 30,000 clones, over 65% of them singletons. The CDR3 contains 14 residues. Per the germline V gene, CDR1 is SGHTS and CDR2 is YDEGEE. The V end lost 5 bases, the J end lost 5 bases, and 16 bases lay between the germline ends. There was relapse after autologous stem cell transplantation in every patient, and there was variation in brentuximab vedotin exposure. This clone was seen a handful of times. Its cognate antigen is unknown. General study findings and limits: After ASCT, patients who started nivolumab under 1 year later were excluded. Causes of the repertoire differences remain undefined, possibly disease activity or prior therapy. Baseline diversity resembling that of newly diagnosed patients was seen in complete responders. As was reported, newly diagnosed patients showed lower baseline TCR diversity than healthy donors did.

Sequences were derived from peripheral blood mononuclear cells (PBMCs), sampled before the second cycle of nivolumab. The V gene is TRBV5-8, the J gene TRBJ2-5; weak D call: TRBD2 (7 bases). The TCR sequence derives from a human donor with classical Hodgkin lymphoma. The CDR3 here is CASSSRGAGETQYF. The CDR3 nucleotides read TGTGCCAGCAGTAGCCGGGGGGCAGGGGAGACCCAGTACTTC.